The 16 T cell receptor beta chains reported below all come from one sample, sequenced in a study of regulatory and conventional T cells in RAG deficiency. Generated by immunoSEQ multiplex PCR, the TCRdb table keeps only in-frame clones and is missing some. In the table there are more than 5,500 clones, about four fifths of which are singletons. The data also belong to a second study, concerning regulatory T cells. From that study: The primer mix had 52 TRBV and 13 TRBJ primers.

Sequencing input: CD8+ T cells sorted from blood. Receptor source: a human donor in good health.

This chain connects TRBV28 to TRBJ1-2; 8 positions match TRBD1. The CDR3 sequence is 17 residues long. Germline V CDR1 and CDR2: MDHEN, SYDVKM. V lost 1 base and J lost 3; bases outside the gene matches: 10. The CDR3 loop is CASSLYDRTGSDYGYTF. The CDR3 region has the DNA TGTGCCAGCAGTTTATACGACAGGACAGGGTCTGACTATGGCTACACCTTC.

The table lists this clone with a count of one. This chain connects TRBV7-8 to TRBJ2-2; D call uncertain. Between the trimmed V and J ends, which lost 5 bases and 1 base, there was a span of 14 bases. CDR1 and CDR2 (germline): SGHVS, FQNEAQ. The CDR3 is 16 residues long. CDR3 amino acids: CASSLRVLENTGELFF. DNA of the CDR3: TGTGCCAGCAGCCTCCGGGTCCTTGAGAACACCGGGGAGCTGTTTTTT. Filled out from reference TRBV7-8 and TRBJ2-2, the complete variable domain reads GAGVSQSPRYKVAKRGQDVALRCDPISGHVSLFWYQQALGQGPEFLTYFQNEAQLDKSGLPSDRFFAERPEGSVSTLKIQRTQQEDSAVYLCASSLRVLENTGELFFGEGSRLTVL.

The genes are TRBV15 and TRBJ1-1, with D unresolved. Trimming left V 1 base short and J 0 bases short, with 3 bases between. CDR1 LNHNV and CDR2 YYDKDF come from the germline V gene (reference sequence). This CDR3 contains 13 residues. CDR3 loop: CATSRGVNTEAFF. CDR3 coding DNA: TGTGCCACCAGCAGAGGGGTGAACACTGAAGCTTTCTTT.

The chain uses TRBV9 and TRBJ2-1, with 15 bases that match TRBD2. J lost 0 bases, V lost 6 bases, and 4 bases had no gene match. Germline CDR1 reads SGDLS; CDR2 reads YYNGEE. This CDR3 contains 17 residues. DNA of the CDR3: TGTGCCAGCACCGGACTAGCGGGGGGGAGCTCCTACAATGAGCAGTTCTTC. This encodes CASTGLAGGSSYNEQFF.

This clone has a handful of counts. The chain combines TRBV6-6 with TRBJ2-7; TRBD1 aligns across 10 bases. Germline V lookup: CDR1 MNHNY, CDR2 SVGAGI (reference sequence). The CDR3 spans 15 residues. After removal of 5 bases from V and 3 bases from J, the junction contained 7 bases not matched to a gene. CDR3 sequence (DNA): TGTGCCAGCAGTGCACCCGACAGGGGGCTCTACGAGCAGTACTTC. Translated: CASSAPDRGLYEQYF.

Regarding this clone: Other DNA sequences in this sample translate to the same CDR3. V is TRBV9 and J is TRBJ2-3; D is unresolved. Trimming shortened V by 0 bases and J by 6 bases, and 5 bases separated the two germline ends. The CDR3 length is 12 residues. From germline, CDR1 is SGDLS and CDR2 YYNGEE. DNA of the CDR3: TGTGCCAGCAGCGTAGCCGGGGATACGCAGTATTTT. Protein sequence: CASSVAGDTQYF.

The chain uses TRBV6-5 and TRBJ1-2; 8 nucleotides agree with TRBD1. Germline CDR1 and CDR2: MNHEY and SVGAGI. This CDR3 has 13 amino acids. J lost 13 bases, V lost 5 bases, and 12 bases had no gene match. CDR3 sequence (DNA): TGTGCCAGCAGTGATTGGGGACAGGTTCTTCCCACCTTC. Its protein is CASSDWGQVLPTF.

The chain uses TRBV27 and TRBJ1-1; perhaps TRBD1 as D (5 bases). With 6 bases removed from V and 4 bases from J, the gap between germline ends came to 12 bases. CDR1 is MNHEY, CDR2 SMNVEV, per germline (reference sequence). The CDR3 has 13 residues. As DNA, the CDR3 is TGTGCCAGCAGGGCCCGGGGGATCACTGAAGCTTTCTTT. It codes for CASRARGITEAFF.

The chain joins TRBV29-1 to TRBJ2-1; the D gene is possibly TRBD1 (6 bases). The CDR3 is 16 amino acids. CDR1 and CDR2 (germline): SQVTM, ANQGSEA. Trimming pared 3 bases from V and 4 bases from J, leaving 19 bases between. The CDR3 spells CSVEGEPGHFYNEQFF. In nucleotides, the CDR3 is TGCAGCGTTGAGGGTGAACCGGGACACTTTTACAATGAGCAGTTCTTC.

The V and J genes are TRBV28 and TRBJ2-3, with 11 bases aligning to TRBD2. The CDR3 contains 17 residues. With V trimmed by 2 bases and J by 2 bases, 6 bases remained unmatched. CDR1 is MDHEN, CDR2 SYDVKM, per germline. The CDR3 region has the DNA TGTGCCAGCAGTTTAGGAATTAGCGGGGGGGCCACAGATACGCAGTATTTT. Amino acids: CASSLGISGGATDTQYF.

The CDR3 DNA is TGTGCCAGCACCCCGGGGCTTAGCAATCAGCCCCAGCATTTT. The encoded protein is CASTPGLSNQPQHF. The rearrangement joins TRBV25-1 to TRBJ1-5, with D possibly being TRBD1 (5 bases). Deletions cut 7 bases from V and 0 bases from J, with 10 bases between. CDR1 is MGHDK and CDR2 is SYGVNS in the germline V gene. This CDR3 spans 14 amino acids.

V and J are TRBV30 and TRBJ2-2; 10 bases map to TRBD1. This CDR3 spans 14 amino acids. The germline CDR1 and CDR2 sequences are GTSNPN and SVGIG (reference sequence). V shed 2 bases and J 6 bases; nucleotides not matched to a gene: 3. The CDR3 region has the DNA TGTGCCTGGAGTACGGGACAGGGGCCCGGGGAGCTGTTTTTT. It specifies CAWSTGQGPGELFF.

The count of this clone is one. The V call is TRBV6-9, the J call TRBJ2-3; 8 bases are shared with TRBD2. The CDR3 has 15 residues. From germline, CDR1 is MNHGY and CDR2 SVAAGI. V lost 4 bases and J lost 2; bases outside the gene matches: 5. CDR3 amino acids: CASSFTSGLTDTQYF. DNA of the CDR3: TGTGCCAGCAGTTTCACTAGCGGCCTCACAGATACGCAGTATTTT.

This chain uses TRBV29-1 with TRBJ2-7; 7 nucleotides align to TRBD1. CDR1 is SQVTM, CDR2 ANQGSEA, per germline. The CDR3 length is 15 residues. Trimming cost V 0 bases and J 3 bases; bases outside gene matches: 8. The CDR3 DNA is TGCAGCGTTGAAGATTTAACAGGGGAATACTACGAGCAGTACTTC. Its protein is CSVEDLTGEYYEQYF.

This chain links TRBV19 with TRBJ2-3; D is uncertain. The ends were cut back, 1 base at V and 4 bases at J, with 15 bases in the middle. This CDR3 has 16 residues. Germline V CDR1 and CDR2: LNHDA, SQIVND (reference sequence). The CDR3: CASSIGTALLADTQYF. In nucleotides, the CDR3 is TGTGCCAGTAGTATAGGGACGGCCCTGTTGGCAGATACGCAGTATTTT. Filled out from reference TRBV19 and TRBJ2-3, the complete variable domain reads DGGITQSPKYLFRKEGQNVTLSCEQNLNHDAMYWYRQDPGQGLRLIYYSQIVNDFQKGDIAEGYSVSREKKESFPLTVTSAQKNPTAFYLCASSIGTALLADTQYFGPGTRLTVL.

The CDR3 sequence: CASSPDPGDEQYF. CDR3 DNA: TGTGCCAGCAGCCCCGATCCCGGTGACGAGCAGTACTTC. V usage is TRBV27 and J usage is TRBJ2-7; D uncertain. The germline V gene has CDR1 MNHEY and CDR2 SMNVEV (reference sequence). V gave up 6 bases and J gave up 5 bases, with 14 bases separating them. This CDR3 has 13 amino acids.